These 13 T cell receptor beta chains were sequenced from one sample in a study of blood T cell repertoires in COVID-19. Repertoires were generated with immunoSEQ multiplex PCR, while TCRdb's copy carries only in-frame clones and drops some. The table shows approximately 90,000 clones, with about four fifths occurring only once. Material for sequencing was peripheral blood. These receptors were collected from a man in his 70s with COVID-19, enrolled during active disease.

V usage is TRBV3-1 (or the pseudogene TRBV3-2) and J usage is TRBJ1-1; tentatively, D is TRBD1 (6 bases). Deletions cut 1 base from V and 4 bases from J, with 16 bases between. The CDR3 is made up of 16 amino acids. Germline V CDR1 and CDR2: LGHDT, YNNKEL (reference sequence). The DNA for the CDR3 is TGTGCCAGCAGCCAAGCGGGCGGGGGCCGGGGCACTGAAGCTTTCTTT. Translation: CASSQAGGGRGTEAFF.

This chain connects TRBV5-4 to TRBJ2-1; D gene ambiguous. The CDR3 spans 12 residues. V was pared by 3 bases and J by 4 bases, with 5 bases between. Germline CDR1 and CDR2: SGHNT and YYREEE (reference sequence). CDR3 sequence: CASSSGYNEQFF. The CDR3 nucleotides read TGTGCCAGCAGCTCCGGGTACAATGAGCAGTTCTTC.

This sequence joins TRBV15 and TRBJ1-1, with D possibly being TRBD1 (5 bases). The V gene's germline CDR1 is LNHNV and CDR2 YYDKDF (reference sequence). CDR3 length equals 12 residues. The V gene lost 3 bases and the J gene lost 5 bases, with 7 bases spanning the gap. CDR3 nucleotide sequence: TGTGCCACCAGCAGCCGGGGGACTGAAGCTTTCTTT. It translates to CATSSRGTEAFF.

The chain links TRBV11-2 to TRBJ2-7; 8 bases are shared with TRBD1. V gave up 0 bases and J gave up 6 bases; unmatched junction bases: 4. The CDR3 runs to 14 residues. Per germline, CDR1 SGHAT and CDR2 FQNNGV. CDR3 coding DNA: TGTGCCAGCAGCTTAGACAGGGGGCGCGCCGAGCAGTACTTC. Translated: CASSLDRGRAEQYF.

This chain connects TRBV19 to TRBJ1-3, with D perhaps TRBD1 (6 bases). Germline V CDR1 and CDR2: LNHDA, SQIVND (reference sequence). With 8 bases removed from V and 0 bases from J, the gap between germline ends came to 11 bases. The CDR3 consists of 14 residues. This chain's CDR3 is CASSGVYSGNTIYF. The CDR3 nucleotides are TGTGCCAGTTCAGGGGTCTACTCTGGAAACACCATATATTTT.

This clone occurred once. This sequence joins TRBV7-2 and TRBJ2-1; 14 positions agree with TRBD2. CDR3 length: 19 residues. CDR1 and CDR2 (germline): SGHTA, FQGNSA. V shed 0 bases and J 12 bases; nucleotides not matched to a gene: 16. The CDR3, as DNA: TGTGCCAGCAGCTTAGCGAGACCGGGACTAGCGGGGGCCCGGCGATGGCAGTTCTTC. Translated: CASSLARPGLAGARRWQFF.

This chain links TRBV6-1 with TRBJ1-2; D is ambiguous. The CDR3 has 14 residues. Trimming cost V 1 base and J 4 bases, with 10 bases left between them. CDR1 and CDR2 (germline): MNHNS, SASEGT. The CDR3 is CASSEGNTGYGYTF. CDR3 DNA sequence: TGTGCCAGCAGTGAAGGGAATACGGGCTATGGCTACACCTTC.

The chain uses TRBV7-2 and TRBJ1-2; 11 nucleotides line up with TRBD1. CDR1 and CDR2 from the germline V gene are SGHTA and FQGNSA. The CDR3 totals 15 residues. J was trimmed by 8 bases and V by 5 bases; bases with no gene match: 10. The DNA of the CDR3 is TGTGCCAGCAGCGAACGGACAGGGGGCTTCACGGGCTACACCTTC. This translates into CASSERTGGFTGYTF.

This clone was observed a single time. V usage is TRBV6-2 or TRBV6-3 and J usage is TRBJ1-6; TRBD1 agrees at 7 bases. Germline loops: CDR1 MNHEY, CDR2 SVGEGT. The CDR3 extends over 14 amino acids. V lost 4 bases, J lost 10 bases, and 7 bases stayed unmatched. In nucleotides, the CDR3 is TGTGCCAGCAGTTTACAGACAGGGAACTCACCCCTCCACTTT. Protein: CASSLQTGNSPLHF.

This clone is a singleton in its sample. The junction shows a germline mismatch at one end, possibly a read error. The rearrangement uses TRBV4-1 and TRBJ1-2; 7 nucleotides line up with TRBD1. This CDR3 contains 18 residues. The germline V gene encodes CDR1 MGHRA and CDR2 YSYEKL. This CDR3 reads CASRQGGGFGLSNYGYTF. The CDR3 coding sequence is TGCGCCAGCAGGCAAGGAGGGGGCTTCGGCCTGTCTAACTATGGCTACACCTTC.

Written as DNA, the CDR3 is TGTGCCAGCAGTGTACAGGGGGCAAACTATGGCTACACCTTC. It codes for CASSVQGANYGYTF. The chain links TRBV28 to TRBJ1-2, with 9 bases aligning to TRBD1. The CDR3 spans 14 residues. Trimming at V came to 5 bases and at J to 2 bases, leaving 3 bases not matched to a gene. CDR1 and CDR2 (germline): MDHEN, SYDVKM.

The genes are TRBV5-1 and TRBJ1-1; TRBD1 agrees at 8 bases. V was pared by 4 bases and J by 3 bases, with 5 bases of the junction left unmatched. The CDR3 is made up of 14 amino acids. Germline loops: CDR1 SGHRS, CDR2 YFSETQ. CDR3 in amino acids: CASSAQGGYTEAFF. The CDR3, as DNA: TGCGCCAGCAGCGCACAGGGGGGTTACACTGAAGCTTTCTTT.

V gene TRBV25-1 combines with J gene TRBJ1-5; D is ambiguous. The length of the CDR3 is 13 residues. Deletions cut 4 bases from V and 6 bases from J, with 10 bases between. Germline V CDR1 and CDR2: MGHDK, SYGVNS. The CDR3 loop is CASSGFGLQPQHF. Here the CDR3 DNA reads TGTGCCAGCAGTGGGTTTGGGCTTCAGCCCCAGCATTTT.